Listed below are T cell receptor beta chains from one sample, sequenced in a study of cytomegalovirus exposure and HLA in healthy donors. The method was immunoSEQ multiplex PCR; TCRdb's version includes in-frame clones alone and lacks a portion of them. The profile shows under 200,000 clones, over 70% of them singletons. Sequencing used PBMCs. The receptor set was obtained from a male donor in good health and CMV-seropositive. The CDR3 runs from the conserved cysteine through the conserved F or W. A D gene is named only where the DNA matches it firmly. Clone size is stated in some rows and not others, as once, few, many or a class when expanded.

j_call: TRBJ1-6; v_call: TRBV7-2; d_call: TRBD1; clone_size: .; cdr3_length: 14; cdr3_nt: TGTGCCAGCAGCTCCGGGACAGGGCATTCACCCCTCCACTTT; cdr3_aa: CASSSGTGHSPLHF
j_call: TRBJ2-5; v_call: TRBV4-1; d_call: .; clone_size: .; cdr3_length: 15; cdr3_nt: TGCGCCAGCAGCCTAGGACAGTCCCTACAAGAGACCCAGTACTTC; cdr3_aa: CASSLGQSLQETQYF
j_call: TRBJ2-7; v_call: TRBV5-4; d_call: TRBD2; clone_size: .; cdr3_length: 14; cdr3_nt: TGTGCCAGCAGCACTAGCGGGGGCTCCTACGAGCAGTACTTC; cdr3_aa: CASSTSGGSYEQYF
j_call: TRBJ1-2; v_call: TRBV29-1; d_call: TRBD1; clone_size: .; cdr3_length: 12; cdr3_nt: TGCAGCGTTGAAGGGAGACAGGGTGACTACACCTTC; cdr3_aa: CSVEGRQGDYTF
j_call: TRBJ2-1; v_call: TRBV7-3; d_call: .; clone_size: .; cdr3_length: 14; cdr3_nt: TGTGCCAGCAGTCAAGGGGGGGGCCGCAATGAGCAGTTCTTC; cdr3_aa: CASSQGGGRNEQFF
j_call: TRBJ2-3; v_call: TRBV7-9; d_call: .; clone_size: .; cdr3_length: 12; cdr3_nt: TGTGCCATCCGGGTGGTCGAAGATACGCAGTATTTT; cdr3_aa: CAIRVVEDTQYF
j_call: TRBJ2-2; v_call: TRBV7-9; d_call: TRBD2; clone_size: .; cdr3_length: 16; cdr3_nt: TGTGCCAGCAGCTTTCCCCAGCGGGGGGGCCCCGGGGAGCTGTTTTTT; cdr3_aa: CASSFPQRGGPGELFF
j_call: TRBJ1-1; v_call: TRBV5-1; d_call: TRBD1; clone_size: .; cdr3_length: 14; cdr3_nt: TGCGCCAGCAGCTTTACAGGGGGGAACACTGAAGCTTTCTTT; cdr3_aa: CASSFTGGNTEAFF
j_call: TRBJ1-5; v_call: TRBV18; d_call: .; clone_size: .; cdr3_length: 13; cdr3_nt: TGTGCCAGCTCACCAAGTGGAGCAGAGCCCCAGCATTTT; cdr3_aa: CASSPSGAEPQHF
j_call: TRBJ2-7; v_call: TRBV5-6; d_call: TRBD1; clone_size: few; cdr3_length: 14; cdr3_nt: TGTGCCAGCAGCCCCGGGACAGGATACTACGAGCAGTACTTC; cdr3_aa: CASSPGTGYYEQYF
j_call: TRBJ1-4; v_call: TRBV4-3; d_call: .; clone_size: .; cdr3_length: 14; cdr3_nt: TGCGCCAGCAGCCAAGATCGTATCGGGGAAAAACTGTTTTTT; cdr3_aa: CASSQDRIGEKLFF
j_call: TRBJ2-7; v_call: TRBV19; d_call: TRBD2; clone_size: few; cdr3_length: 15; cdr3_nt: TGTGCCAGTACCGATGGAGTAGCGGGGGCCTACGAGCAGTACTTC; cdr3_aa: CASTDGVAGAYEQYF
j_call: TRBJ1-2; v_call: TRBV19; d_call: .; clone_size: .; cdr3_length: 15; cdr3_nt: TGTGCCAGTAGTATGGGGCAGGGGATTAACTATGGCTACACCTTC; cdr3_aa: CASSMGQGINYGYTF
j_call: TRBJ1-3; v_call: TRBV15; d_call: TRBD1; clone_size: .; cdr3_length: 17; cdr3_nt: TGTGCCACCAGCAGAGATTACCGACAGGGCGATCGGGACACCATATATTTT; cdr3_aa: CATSRDYRQGDRDTIYF
j_call: TRBJ2-1; v_call: TRBV7-3; d_call: TRBD1; clone_size: .; cdr3_length: 14; cdr3_nt: TGTGCCAGCAGCCTCCAGGGGGCCAGCGATGAGCAGTTCTTC; cdr3_aa: CASSLQGASDEQFF
j_call: TRBJ2-7; v_call: TRBV6-1; d_call: TRBD2; clone_size: once; cdr3_length: 11; cdr3_nt: TGTGCCAGCACGGGGGGCTACGAGCAGTACTTC; cdr3_aa: CASTGGYEQYF
j_call: TRBJ1-2; v_call: TRBV5-4; d_call: .; clone_size: .; cdr3_length: 14; cdr3_nt: TGTGCCAGCAGCTTCCACAGAACTAACTATGGCTACACCTTC; cdr3_aa: CASSFHRTNYGYTF
j_call: TRBJ2-3; v_call: TRBV6-5; d_call: TRBD1; clone_size: .; cdr3_length: 15; cdr3_nt: TGTGCCAGCAGTAGAGGGGGCCGCGGCACAGATACGCAGTATTTT; cdr3_aa: CASSRGGRGTDTQYF
j_call: TRBJ1-2; v_call: TRBV10-3; d_call: .; clone_size: few; cdr3_length: 14; cdr3_nt: TGTGCCATCAGTCCCTTTGAGGGAGGGTATGGCTACACCTTC; cdr3_aa: CAISPFEGGYGYTF
j_call: TRBJ1-2; v_call: TRBV9; d_call: .; clone_size: .; cdr3_length: 17; cdr3_nt: TGTGCCAGCAGCGTAGGAGATACAGGTTCTGCTAACTATGGCTACACCTTC; cdr3_aa: CASSVGDTGSANYGYTF
j_call: TRBJ2-1; v_call: TRBV6-6; d_call: .; clone_size: few; cdr3_length: 16; cdr3_nt: TGTGCCAGCCAATTAGTTTACCCCTCCCCCCCCAATGAGCAGTTCTTC; cdr3_aa: CASQLVYPSPPNEQFF
j_call: TRBJ2-3; v_call: TRBV27; d_call: .; clone_size: .; cdr3_length: 13; cdr3_nt: TGTGCCAGCAGGAAACAGAGCACAGATACGCAGTATTTT; cdr3_aa: CASRKQSTDTQYF
j_call: TRBJ2-5; v_call: TRBV2; d_call: TRBD2; clone_size: .; cdr3_length: 17; cdr3_nt: TGTGCCAGCAGTGACCTGGCGGGTACTAGCGGCCAAGAGACCCAGTACTTC; cdr3_aa: CASSDLAGTSGQETQYF
j_call: TRBJ2-3; v_call: TRBV5-1; d_call: TRBD2; clone_size: .; cdr3_length: 14; cdr3_nt: TGCGCCAGCACCCATCGGGGGGTGACAGATACGCAGTATTTT; cdr3_aa: CASTHRGVTDTQYF
j_call: TRBJ2-1; v_call: TRBV29-1; d_call: TRBD1; clone_size: .; cdr3_length: 17; cdr3_nt: TGCAGCGTTGCGAAGCCGAAGGGGACAGGGGTGGGTAATGAGCAGTTCTTC; cdr3_aa: CSVAKPKGTGVGNEQFF
j_call: TRBJ1-6; v_call: TRBV13; d_call: .; clone_size: .; cdr3_length: 14; cdr3_nt: TGTGCCAGCAGTGCCGGGACAATGACTTCACCCCTCCACTTT; cdr3_aa: CASSAGTMTSPLHF
j_call: TRBJ2-5; v_call: TRBV5-1; d_call: .; clone_size: few; cdr3_length: 11; cdr3_nt: TGCGCCAGCAGCCGTCAAGAGACCCAGTACTTC; cdr3_aa: CASSRQETQYF
j_call: TRBJ2-3; v_call: TRBV30; d_call: .; clone_size: .; cdr3_length: 12; cdr3_nt: TGTGCCTGGACCGGACAGACAGATACGCAGTATTTT; cdr3_aa: CAWTGQTDTQYF
j_call: TRBJ1-2; v_call: TRBV6-6; d_call: .; clone_size: few; cdr3_length: 16; cdr3_nt: TGTGCCAGCAGTTACTCTGGACTGGATCTGAACTATGGCTACACCTTC; cdr3_aa: CASSYSGLDLNYGYTF
j_call: TRBJ1-2; v_call: TRBV6-5; d_call: TRBD1; clone_size: .; cdr3_length: 13; cdr3_nt: TGTGCCAGCAGTTCAACAGGGGGAGATGGCTACACCTTC; cdr3_aa: CASSSTGGDGYTF
j_call: TRBJ2-5; v_call: TRBV2; d_call: .; clone_size: once; cdr3_length: 15; cdr3_nt: TGTGCCAGCAGTCAACTCCAGCAGCGGGCGGAGACCCAGTACTTC; cdr3_aa: CASSQLQQRAETQYF
j_call: TRBJ1-1; v_call: TRBV12-5; d_call: TRBD1; clone_size: .; cdr3_length: 15; cdr3_nt: TGTGCTAGTGGTGTCGGACAGGGGGGAACCACTGAAGCTTTCTTT; cdr3_aa: CASGVGQGGTTEAFF
j_call: TRBJ2-3; v_call: TRBV6-5; d_call: .; clone_size: .; cdr3_length: 13; cdr3_nt: TGTGCCAGCAGTTACAGGGGTACAGATACGCAGTATTTT; cdr3_aa: CASSYRGTDTQYF
j_call: TRBJ2-3; v_call: TRBV7-7; d_call: .; clone_size: .; cdr3_length: 11; cdr3_nt: TGTGCTAGCAGATACACAGATACGCAGTATTTT; cdr3_aa: CASRYTDTQYF
j_call: TRBJ1-6; v_call: TRBV5-1; d_call: .; clone_size: .; cdr3_length: 16; cdr3_nt: TGCGCCAGCAGCTTGGCCCCGCCAGGGAGGAATTCACCCCTCCACTTT; cdr3_aa: CASSLAPPGRNSPLHF
j_call: TRBJ1-6; v_call: TRBV19; d_call: TRBD1; clone_size: .; cdr3_length: 15; cdr3_nt: TGTGCCAGTAGCCCCGGGACAGCCTATAATTCACCCCTCCACTTT; cdr3_aa: CASSPGTAYNSPLHF